The TCR beta chain under discussion was sequenced for a study of blood T cell repertoires in COVID-19. Study in general: PBMCs, B-cell-depleted T cells, or T cells were the source of the cDNA or gDNA that made up the material.

Authors' data handling: The authors estimated nucleated cell counts from reference gene primer amplification. Assay used: immunoSEQ multiplex PCR; TCRdb lists only in-frame clones, some missing. The V and J calls and the clone size are those of that table, but D and trimming were determined from the DNA. Found here are about 86,000 clones, 65% to 85% of them singletons; the top ten hold under 35%. The sequenced sample consisted of peripheral blood. This TCR was sampled from a woman older than 75 with active or convalescent COVID-19.

The CDR3 sequence: CASSLPRWSSYNSPLHF. The CDR3 DNA follows: TGTGCCAGCAGTTTACCTCGCTGGAGCTCCTATAATTCACCCCTCCACTTT. The chain joins TRBV28 to TRBJ1-6; D is unclear. This CDR3 is built from 17 residues. Germline CDR1 is MDHEN and CDR2 is SYDVKM. Trimming removed 2 bases at V and 0 bases at J, with 11 bases between.